The 18 T cell receptor beta chains below come from one sample, sequenced in a study of shared clonotypes between healthy human individuals. CD45RO-negative, CCR7-selected cells formed the naive CD8 fraction, which excluded terminally differentiated effector memory CD45RA+ cells. Clones were sequenced by immunoSEQ multiplex PCR, and TCRdb holds only the in-frame ones, with some missing. The sample has about 2,200,000 clones, more than 85% seen once; the top ten hold about 1.5%. Sequenced material: naive CD8+ T cells from PBMCs. The receptors stem from a man aged 18 to 30 in good health. Some clones in this sample may be carry-over from other donors' samples.

J is TRBJ2-6 and V is TRBV19; unclear D gene. The germline V and J ends were trimmed by 7 bases and 0 bases, with 7 bases remaining between them. CDR1 is LNHDA, CDR2 SQIVND, per germline (reference sequence). CDR3 length equals 14 residues. CDR3 in amino acids: CASTKVSGANVLTF. CDR3 nucleotide sequence: TGTGCCAGTACAAAAGTCTCTGGGGCCAACGTCCTGACTTTC. Drawing the rest from reference TRBV19 and TRBJ2-6, the complete variable domain is DGGITQSPKYLFRKEGQNVTLSCEQNLNHDAMYWYRQDPGQGLRLIYYSQIVNDFQKGDIAEGYSVSREKKESFPLTVTSAQKNPTAFYLCASTKVSGANVLTFGAGSRLTVL.

The rearrangement uses TRBV6-6 and TRBJ1-1; tentative D call: TRBD1 (5 bases). CDR1 and CDR2 (germline): MNHNY, SVGAGI (reference sequence). Trimming shortened V by 1 base and J by 0 bases, and 9 bases separated the two germline ends. This CDR3 has 15 amino acids. As DNA, the CDR3 is TGTGCCAGCAGTTACTTGGTAGGGGTGAACACTGAAGCTTTCTTT. Translation: CASSYLVGVNTEAFF.

The rearrangement joins TRBV27 to TRBJ2-1, with D unclear. The ends were cut back, 0 bases at V and 5 bases at J, with 8 bases in the middle. This CDR3 region has 14 residues. Germline V lookup: CDR1 MNHEY, CDR2 SMNVEV (reference sequence). The CDR3 loop is CASSLSLDHNEQFF. CDR3 coding DNA: TGTGCCAGCAGTTTATCGTTGGATCACAATGAGCAGTTCTTC.

Concerning this clone itself: Distinct nucleotide sequences in the sample also encode this CDR3. The chain links TRBV7-9 to TRBJ2-3; 10 bases fit TRBD2. Per germline, CDR1 SEHNR and CDR2 FQNEAQ (reference sequence). J lost 6 bases, V lost 2 bases, and 5 bases had no gene match. The CDR3 runs 15 residues. CDR3 residues: CASSLLAGDSDTQYF. In nucleotides, the CDR3 is TGTGCCAGCAGCTTACTAGCGGGAGATTCGGATACGCAGTATTTT. Together with reference TRBV7-9 and TRBJ2-3, the CDR3 gives the full variable domain: DTGVSQNPRHKITKRGQNVTFRCDPISEHNRLYWYRQTLGQGPEFLTYFQNEAQLEKSRLLSDRFSAERPKGSFSTLEIQRTEQGDSAMYLCASSLLAGDSDTQYFGPGTRLTVL.

This clone showed up just a few times. The J gene is TRBJ1-1, the V gene TRBV9; 9 bases fit TRBD1. The CDR3 loop spans 13 amino acids. Germline values: CDR1 SGDLS, CDR2 YYNGEE. The trim removed 3 bases at V and 8 bases at J, leaving 5 bases unmatched. As DNA, the CDR3 is TGTGCCAGCAGCGGAGGGACAGGGCCAGAAGCTTTCTTT. This codes for CASSGGTGPEAFF.

The chain couples TRBV6-1 to TRBJ1-3, with D possibly being TRBD1 (5 bases). V was pared by 1 base and J by 4 bases, with 8 bases between. This CDR3 has 14 amino acids. Germline loops: CDR1 MNHNS, CDR2 SASEGT. In DNA form, the CDR3 reads TGTGCCAGCAGTGAAGGGACAAAGGGAAACACCATATATTTT. Translated: CASSEGTKGNTIYF.

The V call is TRBV2, the J call TRBJ1-2; D is unresolved. The CDR3 runs 16 residues. CDR1 is SNHLY and CDR2 is FYNNEI in the germline V gene. V lost 2 bases to trimming and J lost 4 bases, with 17 bases between them. CDR3 amino acids: CASSERALESGYGYTF. As DNA, the CDR3 is TGTGCCAGCAGTGAACGTGCCCTAGAGAGTGGCTATGGCTACACCTTC.

This chain links TRBV27 with TRBJ2-2; D not resolved. The CDR3 runs to 17 residues. The germline V and J ends were trimmed by 6 bases and 0 bases, with 17 bases remaining between them. CDR1 MNHEY and CDR2 SMNVEV come from the germline V gene (reference sequence). The DNA for the CDR3 is TGTGCCAGCAGCCCAAGGGCGGTGACACCGAACACCGGGGAGCTGTTTTTT. Translated, it gives CASSPRAVTPNTGELFF.

This clone is a singleton in its sample. The CDR3, as DNA: TGTGCCAGCAGCCTAGGGGTAGGGACAGCCATCTACGAGCAGTACTTC. Encoded protein: CASSLGVGTAIYEQYF. The chain links TRBV7-9 to TRBJ2-7; 7 bases line up with TRBD1. J lost 3 bases, V lost 5 bases, and 13 bases had no gene match. The CDR3 runs to 16 residues. CDR1 and CDR2 from the germline V gene are SEHNR and FQNEAQ (reference sequence).

The chain is built from TRBV7-6 and TRBJ2-2; no clear D gene. Germline V gene data show CDR1 as SGHVS and CDR2 as FNYEAQ. CDR3 length equals 14 residues. Trimming shortened V by 4 bases and J by 5 bases, and 11 bases separated the two germline ends. CDR3 protein: CASSYMAETGELFF. CDR3 bases: TGTGCCAGCAGCTACATGGCCGAAACCGGGGAGCTGTTTTTT. Based on the CDR3 plus reference TRBV7-6 and TRBJ2-2, the full variable domain is GAGVSQSPRYKVTKRGQDVALRCDPISGHVSLYWYRQALGQGPEFLTYFNYEAQQDKSGLPNDRFSAERPEGSISTLTIQRTEQRDSAMYRCASSYMAETGELFFGEGSRLTVL.

The chain recombines TRBV4-2 with TRBJ2-7; D ambiguous. Germline CDR1 reads LGHNA; CDR2 reads YNFKEQ. The length of the CDR3 is 14 residues. Trimming stripped 4 bases from V and 2 bases from J, with 12 bases between. Here the CDR3 reads CASSPLKSPYEQYF. Here the CDR3 DNA reads TGTGCCAGCAGCCCCTTGAAGAGTCCCTACGAGCAGTACTTC.

The chain is built from TRBV7-2 and TRBJ2-1; D unresolved. The CDR3 spans 13 residues. Trimming removed 5 bases from V and 8 bases from J, with 13 bases in between. CDR1 and CDR2 from the germline V gene are SGHTA and FQGNSA. The CDR3 here is CASSPPLEDEQFF. CDR3 nucleotides: TGTGCCAGCAGCCCGCCTTTAGAGGATGAGCAGTTCTTC.

The chain has TRBV18 and TRBJ2-7; the D is unclear. The length of the CDR3 is 12 residues. Germline-derived CDR1 and CDR2 are KGHSH and LQKENI. The ends were cut back, 6 bases at V and 4 bases at J, with 10 bases in the middle. In DNA, the CDR3 is TGTGCCAGCTCCCCCGATCGGTACGAGCAGTACTTC. Protein sequence: CASSPDRYEQYF.

This clone was seen once. V usage is TRBV7-2 and J usage is TRBJ2-7, with 8 bases lining up with TRBD1. The CDR3 loop spans 15 amino acids. J was trimmed by 2 bases and V by 5 bases; bases with no gene match: 8. Germline V gene sequence: CDR1 SGHTA, CDR2 FQGNSA. CDR3 loop: CASSVTGTGTYEQYF. The CDR3 DNA sequence: TGTGCCAGCAGCGTGACCGGGACAGGCACCTACGAGCAGTACTTC.

This chain links TRBV27 with TRBJ2-1; D might be TRBD1 (6 bases). V dropped 3 bases and J dropped 9 bases, with 12 bases sitting between them. Germline CDR1 reads MNHEY; CDR2 reads SMNVEV (reference sequence). This CDR3 has 13 residues. The CDR3 DNA is TGTGCCAGCAGTTTCGCCCTCAGGGGTGAGCAGTTCTTC. Its translation is CASSFALRGEQFF.

The gene calls are TRBV28 and TRBJ1-2; unclear D gene. The V end lost 8 bases, the J end lost 4 bases, and 20 bases lay between the germline ends. Germline CDR1 is MDHEN and CDR2 is SYDVKM. The CDR3 sequence is 15 residues long. The CDR3 bases are TGTGCCAGCGGATTCGAGGTAGACCCGATCTATGGCTACACCTTC. Translating it yields CASGFEVDPIYGYTF.

This clone has only one observation. The chain employs TRBV27 and TRBJ1-2; no clear D. CDR3 length equals 14 residues. Trimming cost V 2 bases and J 4 bases, with 11 bases left between them. The germline V gene encodes CDR1 MNHEY and CDR2 SMNVEV (reference sequence). In DNA form, the CDR3 reads TGTGCCAGCAGTTTAGACGTGAACGGCTATGGCTACACCTTC. Translated: CASSLDVNGYGYTF.

Here the CDR3 reads CASSLKYYRARILYSNQPQHF. The CDR3 nucleotides read TGTGCCAGTAGTCTAAAATACTACAGGGCCAGGATACTCTATAGCAATCAGCCCCAGCATTTT. The J gene is TRBJ1-5, the V gene TRBV19, with D perhaps matching TRBD1 (6 bases). Germline V gene data show CDR1 as LNHDA and CDR2 as SQIVND (reference sequence). The V end was cut by 5 bases, the J end by 0 bases, with 29 bases between. This CDR3 spans 21 amino acids.